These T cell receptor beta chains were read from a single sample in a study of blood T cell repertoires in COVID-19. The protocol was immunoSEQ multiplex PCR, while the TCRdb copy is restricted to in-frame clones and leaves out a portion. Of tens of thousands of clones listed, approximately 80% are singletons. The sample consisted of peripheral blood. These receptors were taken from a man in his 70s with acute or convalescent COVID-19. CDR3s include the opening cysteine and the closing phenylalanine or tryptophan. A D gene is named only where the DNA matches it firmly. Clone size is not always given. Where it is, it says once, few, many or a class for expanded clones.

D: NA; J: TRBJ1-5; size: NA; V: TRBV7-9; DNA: TGTGCCAGCAGCTCCCTCAAACCGGACGGGGATTATCAGCCCCAGCATTTT; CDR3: CASSSLKPDGDYQPQHF
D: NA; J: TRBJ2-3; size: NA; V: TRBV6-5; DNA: TGTGCCAGCAAACCACAGGGATCTAGCACAGATACGCAGTATTTT; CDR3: CASKPQGSSTDTQYF
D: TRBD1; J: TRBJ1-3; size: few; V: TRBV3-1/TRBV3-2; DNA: TGTGCCAGCAGCCAACTTGACAGGGCGCGAAACACCATATATTTT; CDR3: CASSQLDRARNTIYF
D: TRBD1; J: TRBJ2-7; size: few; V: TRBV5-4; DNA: TGTGCCAGCAGCTTGGGGGGGACAGGGGGCGTAGAGCAGTACTTC; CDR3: CASSLGGTGGVEQYF
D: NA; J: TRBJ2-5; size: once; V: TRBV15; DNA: TGTGCCACCAGCAGAGTTCAAAATCCGGCGGGCAGGGGTACGGAGACCCAGTACTTC; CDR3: CATSRVQNPAGRGTETQYF
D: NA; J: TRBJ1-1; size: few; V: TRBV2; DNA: TGTGCCAGCAGTGGGTCAGGGAACACTGAAGCTTTCTTT; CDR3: CASSGSGNTEAFF
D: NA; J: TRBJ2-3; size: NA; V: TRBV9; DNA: TGTGCCAGCAGCCCCCTGAACAGGTATTCGAACACAGATACGCAGTATTTT; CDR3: CASSPLNRYSNTDTQYF
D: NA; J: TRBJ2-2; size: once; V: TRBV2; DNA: TGTGCCAGCAGTGACTTTGAGCTGTTTTTT; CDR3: CASSDFELFF
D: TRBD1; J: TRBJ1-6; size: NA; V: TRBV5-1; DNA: TGCGCCAGCAGCTTGCGACAGGGGGATTCACCCCTCCACTTT; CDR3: CASSLRQGDSPLHF
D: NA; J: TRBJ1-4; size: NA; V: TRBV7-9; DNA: TGTGCCACTCAAAGGGAGGGGGATGAAAAACTGTTTTTT; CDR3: CATQREGDEKLFF
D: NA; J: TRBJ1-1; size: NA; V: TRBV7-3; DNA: TGTGCCAGCAGCTTAGGAGGGAGGTCGAACACTGAAGCTTTCTTT; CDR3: CASSLGGRSNTEAFF
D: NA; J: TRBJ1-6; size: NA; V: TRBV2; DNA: TGTGCCAGCAGTGGTCGTAGGGCAGGGGATTCACCCCTCCACTTT; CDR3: CASSGRRAGDSPLHF
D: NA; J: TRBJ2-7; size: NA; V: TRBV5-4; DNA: TGTGCCAGCAGCTTCCGGGGTAGCTCCTACGAGCAGTACTTC; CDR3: CASSFRGSSYEQYF